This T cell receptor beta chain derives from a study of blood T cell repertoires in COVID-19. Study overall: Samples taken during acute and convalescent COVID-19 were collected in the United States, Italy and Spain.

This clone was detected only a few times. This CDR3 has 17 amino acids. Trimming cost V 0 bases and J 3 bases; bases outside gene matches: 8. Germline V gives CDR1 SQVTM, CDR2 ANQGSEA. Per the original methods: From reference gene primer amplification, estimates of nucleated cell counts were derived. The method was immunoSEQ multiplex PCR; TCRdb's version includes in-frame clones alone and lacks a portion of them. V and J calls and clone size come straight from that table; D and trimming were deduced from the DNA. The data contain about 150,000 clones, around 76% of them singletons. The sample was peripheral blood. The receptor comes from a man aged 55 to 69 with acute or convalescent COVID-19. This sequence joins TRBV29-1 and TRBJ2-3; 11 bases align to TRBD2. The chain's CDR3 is CSVEDGRLAGGTDTQYF. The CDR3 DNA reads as TGCAGCGTTGAAGATGGTAGGCTAGCGGGAGGAACAGATACGCAGTATTTT.